A single T cell receptor (beta chain) is shown here with its context. As yet, its antigen is unknown. Every one of the patients relapsed after autologous stem cell transplantation (brentuximab vedotin exposure was variable). Starting with thawed PBMCs, CD4+ T cells were purified by magnetic negative selection. Progressive disease, partial response or complete response was each patient's best response. TCRdb keeps only in-frame clones here, not all; method: immunoSEQ multiplex PCR. The sample records 25,000 to 30,000 clones, roughly 80% being singletons. Germline loops: CDR1 DFQATT, CDR2 SNEGSKA (reference sequence). Trimming left V 5 bases short and J 3 bases short, with 7 bases between. The length of the CDR3 is 11 residues. The sample belongs to a study of PD-1 blockade in classical Hodgkin lymphoma. Points from the study as a whole: Repertoire difference causes, possibly disease activity or prior therapy, remain undefined. When nivolumab was started under 1 year after ASCT, patients were excluded.

Sequences were derived from CD4+ T cells from blood, sampled at baseline. This clonotype was obtained from a human donor with classical Hodgkin lymphoma. The genes are TRBV20-1 and TRBJ1-2; D remains unclear. CDR3 bases: TGCAGTGCTCCGGTTTACTATGGCTACACCTTC. Translating gives CSAPVYYGYTF.